The 29 T cell receptor beta chains below were found in one sample sequenced in a study of blood T cell repertoires in COVID-19. Produced via immunoSEQ multiplex PCR; TCRdb's table is partial and in-frame only. This table holds some 27,000 clones, 80% to 90% found once. Sequencing was carried out using peripheral blood. These receptor sequences come from a human donor in a cohort sampled during active COVID-19.

V usage is TRBV9 and J usage is TRBJ2-7, with 9 bases matching TRBD2. Germline CDR1 is SGDLS and CDR2 is YYNGEE. V was pared by 0 bases and J by 2 bases, with 6 bases of the junction left unmatched. This CDR3 contains 16 residues. CDR3 region: CASSVAASGGTYEQYF. The CDR3 region has the DNA TGTGCCAGCAGCGTAGCTGCAAGCGGGGGGACCTACGAGCAGTACTTC.

This clone was detected once. The chain has TRBV11-2 and TRBJ2-1; TRBD2 agrees at 10 bases. The trim removed 5 bases at V and 6 bases at J, leaving 7 bases unmatched. The CDR3 runs to 15 residues. Per the germline V gene, CDR1 is SGHAT and CDR2 is FQNNGV. The CDR3 loop reads CASSRSGGASNEQFF. The DNA of the CDR3 is TGTGCCAGCAGCCGGAGCGGGGGGGCCTCCAATGAGCAGTTCTTC.

This chain links TRBV6-7 with TRBJ1-1, with 10 bases aligning to TRBD1. TRBV6-7 is filed as an ORF, its function uncertain. V dropped 9 bases and J dropped 4; count of bases not matched to a gene: 8. This CDR3 region has 14 residues. CDR3 sequence (DNA): TGTGCCAGGGACCGGGACAGGGGACTCACTGAAGCTTTCTTT. It encodes CARDRDRGLTEAFF.

This chain links TRBV2 with TRBJ2-2; perhaps TRBD2 as D (6 bases). V was pared by 5 bases and J by 5 bases, with 21 bases between. CDR1 is SNHLY, CDR2 FYNNEI, per germline. This CDR3 comprises 17 residues. The CDR3 region is CASSLGGARGGTGELFF. CDR3 in DNA: TGTGCCAGCAGTTTAGGCGGTGCCCGAGGAGGGACCGGGGAGCTGTTTTTT. Filled out from reference TRBV2 and TRBJ2-2, the complete variable domain reads EPEVTQTPSHQVTQMGQEVILRCVPISNHLYFYWYRQILGQKVEFLVSFYNNEISEKSEIFDDQFSVERPDGSNFTLKIRSTKLEDSAMYFCASSLGGARGGTGELFFGEGSRLTVL.

The chain joins TRBV10-3 to TRBJ2-1; weak D call: TRBD1 (6 bases). Germline V CDR1 and CDR2: ENHRY, SYGVKD. With 5 bases removed from V and 5 bases from J, the gap between germline ends came to 22 bases. The CDR3 loop spans 17 amino acids. The CDR3 loop is CAISPLMQQGWDNEQFF. The CDR3 DNA reads TGTGCCATCAGTCCATTAATGCAACAGGGATGGGACAATGAGCAGTTCTTC.

This chain joins TRBV11-2 and TRBJ2-7; D possibly corresponds to TRBD1 (6 bases). From germline, CDR1 is SGHAT and CDR2 FQNNGV. Trimming shortened V by 2 bases and J by 2 bases, and 13 bases separated the two germline ends. CDR3 length equals 15 residues. The DNA of the CDR3 is TGTGCCAGCAGCTTAACGTGGGACACCGCCTACGAGCAGTACTTC. It is translated as CASSLTWDTAYEQYF.

The chain employs TRBV7-8 and TRBJ1-5; D unresolved. The CDR3 is 14 amino acids. V was trimmed by 5 bases and J by 1 base, leaving 9 bases between them. From germline, CDR1 is SGHVS and CDR2 FQNEAQ. The CDR3 spells CASSVTLSNQPQHF. The CDR3 coding sequence is TGTGCCAGCAGCGTCACATTAAGCAATCAGCCCCAGCATTTT.

J is TRBJ1-3 and V is TRBV6-5; D is perhaps TRBD1 (5 bases). The CDR3 runs to 14 residues. Germline V gene sequence: CDR1 MNHEY, CDR2 SVGAGI. Between the trimmed V and J ends, which lost 6 bases and 0 bases, there was a span of 9 bases. This chain's CDR3 is CASSDSYSGNTIYF. The CDR3 bases are TGTGCCAGCAGCGACAGTTACTCTGGAAACACCATATATTTT.

The chain carries TRBV14 and TRBJ1-6; D is possibly TRBD1 (6 bases). The CDR3 runs to 16 residues. Trimming took off 1 base at V and 9 bases at J, with 16 bases between the two ends. The germline CDR1 and CDR2 sequences are SGHDN and FVKESK. This chain's CDR3 is CASSQGGTFGGSPLHF. Here the CDR3 DNA reads TGTGCCAGCAGCCAAGGTGGGACATTCGGAGGTTCACCCCTCCACTTT.

The J gene is TRBJ2-1, the V gene TRBV3-1 (or the pseudogene TRBV3-2), with TRBD2 matching over 11 bases. Germline CDR1 is LGHDT and CDR2 is YNNKEL (reference sequence). J lost 2 bases, V lost 6 bases, and 3 bases had no gene match. CDR3 size: 15 residues. CDR3 amino acids: CASRSSGGTYNEQFF. The CDR3 DNA is TGTGCCAGCAGATCTAGCGGGGGGACCTACAATGAGCAGTTCTTC.

The chain couples TRBV24-1 to TRBJ2-7; D is possibly TRBD2 (5 bases). CDR1 is KGHDR, CDR2 SFDVKD, per germline. Between the trimmed V and J ends, which lost 6 bases and 3 bases, there was a span of 14 bases. This CDR3 is 14 amino acids long. The CDR3 region is CATSRSGPIYEQYF. CDR3 in DNA: TGTGCCACCAGTAGAAGCGGACCGATCTACGAGCAGTACTTC.

The chain is built from TRBV15 and TRBJ2-2; TRBD1 agrees at 7 bases. CDR3 length equals 17 residues. Germline trimming cut 5 bases from V and 0 bases from J; bases unmatched to any gene: 9. Germline lookup yields CDR1 LNHNV and CDR2 YYDKDF (reference sequence). CDR3 loop: CATSGWDRGSNTGELFF. CDR3 nucleotide sequence: TGTGCCACCAGCGGCTGGGACAGAGGTTCGAACACCGGGGAGCTGTTTTTT. Combining the CDR3 with reference TRBV15 and TRBJ2-2 gives the whole variable domain DAMVIQNPRYQVTQFGKPVTLSCSQTLNHNVMYWYQQKSSQAPKLLFHYYDKDFNNEADTPDNFQSRRPNTSFCFLDIRSPGLGDTAMYLCATSGWDRGSNTGELFFGEGSRLTVL.

The genes are TRBV7-9 and TRBJ2-5; D might be TRBD1 (6 bases). The germline V and J ends were trimmed by 3 bases and 4 bases, with 9 bases remaining between them. The germline gives CDR1 SEHNR, CDR2 FQNEAQ (reference sequence). CDR3 length equals 13 residues. CDR3 protein: CASSFSGAETQYF. The CDR3 DNA reads as TGTGCCAGCAGCTTTTCAGGGGCAGAGACCCAGTACTTC.

The V call is TRBV10-3, the J call TRBJ2-5; 16 bases line up with TRBD2. J was trimmed by 5 bases and V by 10 bases; bases with no gene match: 13. The CDR3 loop spans 17 amino acids. In germline, CDR1 is ENHRY, CDR2 SYGVKD. The CDR3 reads CASEPGTSGGAMETQYF. The CDR3, as DNA: TGTGCCAGCGAACCCGGGACTAGCGGGGGGGCAATGGAGACCCAGTACTTC.

V usage is TRBV15 and J usage is TRBJ1-2, with D perhaps matching TRBD1 (5 bases). The germline CDR1 and CDR2 sequences are LNHNV and YYDKDF (reference sequence). This CDR3 has 15 amino acids. The V gene lost 1 base and the J gene lost 3 bases, with 12 bases spanning the gap. The CDR3 nucleotides read TGTGCCACCAGCAGAGGAGGACAAGGATACTATGGCTACACCTTC. Amino acids: CATSRGGQGYYGYTF.

This clone occurred a few times. This chain joins TRBV20-1 and TRBJ1-2, with 7 nucleotides matching TRBD1. CDR1 and CDR2 (germline): DFQATT, SNEGSKA (reference sequence). The V gene end was trimmed by 3 bases and the J gene end by 4 bases; junction bases not matched to a gene: 5. The CDR3 is 13 residues long. This chain's CDR3 is CSASNRGFYGYTF. CDR3 sequence (DNA): TGCAGTGCTAGTAACAGGGGTTTCTATGGCTACACCTTC.

The chain couples TRBV6-1 to TRBJ1-2; no firm D call. The V gene's germline CDR1 is MNHNS and CDR2 SASEGT. V gave up 3 bases and J gave up 8 bases, with 10 bases separating them. The CDR3 loop spans 12 amino acids. Here the CDR3 DNA reads TGTGCCAGCAGTGATGCAGGTCAGGGCTACACCTTC. It codes for CASSDAGQGYTF.

The chain is built from TRBV9 and TRBJ1-4; no clear D. CDR1 is SGDLS and CDR2 is YYNGEE in the germline V gene. The V gene lost 7 bases and the J gene lost 5 bases, with 9 bases spanning the gap. CDR3 length equals 12 residues. The CDR3 sequence is CASGSSNEKLFF. As DNA, the CDR3 is TGTGCCAGCGGGAGCTCGAATGAAAAACTGTTTTTT.

V is TRBV7-2 and J is TRBJ1-2, with D possibly matching TRBD1 (6 bases). Trimming cost V 5 bases and J 5 bases, with 24 bases left between them. The CDR3 is 17 amino acids. Germline V gene lookup returns CDR1 SGHTA and CDR2 FQGNSA. The CDR3, as DNA: TGTGCCAGCAGCCCCCGACGGCTAGGCAAGGGGGAATATGGCTACACCTTC. Translated: CASSPRRLGKGEYGYTF.

Only a few counts were recorded for this clone. The chain has TRBV10-3 and TRBJ2-5, with 10 positions matching TRBD1. CDR1 and CDR2 (germline): ENHRY, SYGVKD. The ends lost 6 bases at V and 3 bases at J; junction bases unmatched: 4. There are 14 residues in the CDR3. CDR3 DNA: TGTGCCATCAGACTGGGACAGGGGAAAGAGACCCAGTACTTC. This encodes CAIRLGQGKETQYF.

The chain links TRBV2 to TRBJ2-5; 12 nucleotides align to TRBD2. CDR1 is SNHLY and CDR2 is FYNNEI in the germline V gene. V was clipped by 6 bases and J by 2 bases; unmatched bases: 1. This CDR3 comprises 14 residues. CDR3 region: CASSGLAGQETQYF. CDR3 in DNA: TGTGCCAGCAGCGGACTAGCGGGGCAAGAGACCCAGTACTTC.

V usage is TRBV11-2 and J usage is TRBJ2-1; D not certain. Trimming took 0 bases from V and 4 from J, leaving 10 bases between them. CDR3 size: 15 residues. The germline CDR1 and CDR2 sequences are SGHAT and FQNNGV. CDR3 sequence: CASSLDPSPYNEQFF. For the CDR3, the DNA is TGTGCCAGCAGCTTAGATCCCTCCCCTTACAATGAGCAGTTCTTC.

This chain uses TRBV3-1 (or the pseudogene TRBV3-2) with TRBJ1-5; D unresolved. The germline V gene encodes CDR1 LGHDT and CDR2 YNNKEL (reference sequence). V was pared by 3 bases and J by 1 base, with 10 bases between. The CDR3 is 15 amino acids. Written as DNA, the CDR3 is TGTGCCAGCAGCCATTCCGGGGTCAGCAATCAGCCCCAGCATTTT. Its protein product is CASSHSGVSNQPQHF.

The J gene is TRBJ1-2, the V gene TRBV7-9; tentative D call: TRBD1 (6 bases). Germline V lookup: CDR1 SEHNR, CDR2 FQNEAQ (reference sequence). V dropped 5 bases and J dropped 0 bases, with 13 bases sitting between them. The CDR3 has 15 residues. CDR3 coding DNA: TGTGCCAGCAGCGCACAGGGCCCACCTAACTATGGCTACACCTTC. Residues: CASSAQGPPNYGYTF. The entire variable domain, with the rest obtained from reference TRBV7-9 and TRBJ1-2, is as follows: DTGVSQNPRHKITKRGQNVTFRCDPISEHNRLYWYRQTLGQGPEFLTYFQNEAQLEKSRLLSDRFSAERPKGSFSTLEIQRTEQGDSAMYLCASSAQGPPNYGYTFGSGTRLTVV.

The V call is TRBV12-3 or TRBV12-4, the J call TRBJ1-2; 7 bases align to TRBD1. Unmatched junction bases numbered 7, after V lost 6 bases and J lost 6 bases. The CDR3 has 13 residues. In nucleotides, the CDR3 is TGTGCCAGCAGCCGGGGACAGAGGGATGGCTACACCTTC. It translates to CASSRGQRDGYTF.

This clone is judged medium-sized. The DNA of the CDR3 is TGCGCCAGCAGTGAGAGGCAGGGGGATAGGGCTGAAGCTTTCTTT. This encodes CASSERQGDRAEAFF. This sequence joins TRBV10-1 and TRBJ1-1, with 7 positions matching TRBD1. The CDR3 length is 15 residues. J lost 6 bases, V lost 2 bases, and 9 bases had no gene match. Germline-derived CDR1 and CDR2 are WNHNN and SYGVQD (reference sequence).

This clone has a single count. J is TRBJ2-1 and V is TRBV18; D possibly corresponds to TRBD2 (6 bases). V lost 4 bases and J 9 bases, leaving 16 bases between the germline ends. The CDR3 contains 14 residues. Germline CDR1 is KGHSH and CDR2 is LQKENI. CDR3 residues: CASSREGLGSEQFF. CDR3 in DNA: TGTGCCAGCTCACGCGAAGGGCTCGGGAGTGAGCAGTTCTTC.

This chain uses TRBV30 with TRBJ2-3; 9 nucleotides line up with TRBD2. Trimming took 3 bases from V and 5 from J; bases not matched to a gene: 3. Germline CDR1 is GTSNPN and CDR2 is SVGIG (reference sequence). CDR3 size: 13 residues. The CDR3 reads CAWRGTSLDTQYF. The CDR3 coding sequence is TGTGCCTGGAGGGGGACTAGCCTAGATACGCAGTATTTT. The full variable domain, rest sourced from reference TRBV30 and TRBJ2-3, is SQTIHQWPATLVQPVGSPLSLECTVEGTSNPNLYWYRQAAGRGLQLLFYSVGIGQISSEVPQNLSASRPQDRQFILSSKKLLLSDSGFYLCAWRGTSLDTQYFGPGTRLTVL.

CDR3 DNA sequence: TGTGCCAGCAGTGAAGCCGCCGTACTAGCGGGTTCCCAAGAGACCCAGTACTTC. It specifies CASSEAAVLAGSQETQYF. The V gene is TRBV6-1, the J gene TRBJ2-5; 9 nucleotides align to TRBD2. The CDR3 sequence is 18 residues long. The trim removed 0 bases at V and 1 base at J, leaving 9 bases unmatched. The germline V gene has CDR1 MNHNS and CDR2 SASEGT.